Sequencing of this T cell receptor (beta chain) was carried out in a study of cytomegalovirus exposure and HLA in healthy donors. Turning to the study itself: Clustering assigned about 76% of the approximately 400 genotyped donors to the Caucasian-associated ancestry cluster.

General study points: In a later analysis, HLA-associated TCR beta chains were more clonally expanded than equally common others.

Both 60 Vbeta primers and 13 Jbeta primers went into the PCR. This table comes from immunoSEQ multiplex PCR, and its TCRdb copy is limited to in-frame clones, with some not included. The sample carries about 160,000 clones, around 68% recorded once. Regarding this clone: Its antigen remains unknown.

Material: PBMCs. The TCR comes from a woman aged 35 to 49 in good health and CMV-seropositive.

The CDR3 here is CASSTGVLGTDTQYF. In nucleotides, the CDR3 is TGTGCCAGCTCAACAGGGGTGTTAGGCACAGATACGCAGTATTTT. The genes are TRBV27 and TRBJ2-3, with 7 positions matching TRBD1. Germline-derived CDR1 and CDR2 are MNHEY and SMNVEV (reference sequence). Trimming took 8 bases from V and 1 from J; bases not matched to a gene: 9. The CDR3 totals 15 residues.